These 26 T cell receptor beta chains came from one sample sequenced in a study of graft-versus-host responses after intestinal transplantation. No antigens are known for them. Clones were read by immunoSEQ multiplex PCR, and TCRdb kept only the in-frame ones, dropping some. The data contain over 100,000 clones, 85% to 95% of them singletons. The sample in question was unstimulated CD4+ T cells sorted from spleen or lymph node cells, obtained before intestinal transplant. The receptor source for this set is a human donor who received an intestinal transplant.

The rearrangement uses TRBV10-1 and TRBJ1-1, with 8 bases aligning to TRBD1. The CDR3 is 13 residues long. Germline V gene sequence: CDR1 WNHNN, CDR2 SYGVQD (reference sequence). V lost 3 bases, J lost 6 bases, and 3 bases stayed unmatched. The CDR3 coding sequence is TGCGCCAGCAGTGACAGGGGGCCCGCTGAAGCTTTCTTT. Amino acid sequence: CASSDRGPAEAFF.

V and J are TRBV7-3 and TRBJ2-6; D gene ambiguous. This CDR3 is built from 14 residues. From germline, CDR1 is SGHTA and CDR2 FQGTGA. V shed 5 bases and J shed 2 bases, with 7 bases lying between them. CDR3: CASSGNTGANVLTF. CDR3 sequence (DNA): TGTGCCAGCAGCGGAAACACTGGGGCCAACGTCCTGACTTTC.

This rearrangement joins TRBV6-5 to TRBJ2-7; TRBD1 matches at 7 bases. This CDR3 spans 14 amino acids. From germline, CDR1 is MNHEY and CDR2 SVGAGI. The ends lost 2 bases at V and 2 bases at J; junction bases unmatched: 3. The CDR3 loop reads CASSYNRGPYEQYF. CDR3 sequence (DNA): TGTGCCAGCAGTTACAACAGGGGCCCCTACGAGCAGTACTTC.

As to this clone: One junction end does not reproduce the germline sequence, and a read error may be involved. V and J are TRBV2 and TRBJ2-3, with D perhaps assigned TRBD1 or TRBD2 (6 bases each). The CDR3 covers 13 residues. CDR1 is SNHLY, CDR2 FYNNEI, per germline. CDR3 nucleotides: TGTGCCAGCAGTGATCGCGGGACACGCGAAGAGGATTTT. Its translation is CASSDRGTREEDF.

The chain carries TRBV28 and TRBJ1-2; D is possibly TRBD1 (6 bases). Trimming stripped 3 bases from V and 3 bases from J, with 8 bases between. The CDR3 covers 13 residues. Germline CDR1 reads MDHEN; CDR2 reads SYDVKM. The DNA of the CDR3 is TGTGCCAGCAGTTTGAGGACAGACTATGGCTACACCTTC. This codes for CASSLRTDYGYTF.

The chain recombines TRBV5-1 with TRBJ2-3; 9 bases fit TRBD2. The CDR3 is 16 residues long. Germline V gives CDR1 SGHRS, CDR2 YFSETQ. J gave up 6 bases and V 0 bases, and 8 bases lay outside the gene matches. CDR3 residues: CASSLAGGRATDTQYF. The CDR3 bases are TGCGCCAGCAGCTTGGCGGGCGGGAGGGCCACGGATACGCAGTATTTT.

This clone was detected only a few times. The chain couples TRBV5-6 to TRBJ1-2; TRBD1 is a possible D gene (6 bases). Trimming removed 3 bases from V and 4 bases from J, with 7 bases in between. CDR1 is SGHDT, CDR2 YYEEEE, per germline. The CDR3 has 12 amino acids. This chain's CDR3 is CASSYRAYGYTF. Written as DNA, the CDR3 is TGTGCCAGCAGCTACAGGGCCTATGGCTACACCTTC.

V and J are TRBV6-5 and TRBJ2-2; no definite D call. Between the trimmed V and J ends, which lost 8 bases and 0 bases, there was a span of 13 bases. The CDR3 has 15 amino acids. Germline V gene sequence: CDR1 MNHEY, CDR2 SVGAGI. The CDR3 bases are TGTGCCAGCTCAGCTTACCACGCGAACACCGGGGAGCTGTTTTTT. Its translation: CASSAYHANTGELFF.

The rearrangement joins TRBV19 to TRBJ1-2; 9 nucleotides align to TRBD1. The CDR3 covers 15 residues. CDR1 is LNHDA, CDR2 SQIVND, per germline (reference sequence). The ends lost 5 bases at V and 6 bases at J; junction bases unmatched: 10. The CDR3 sequence: CASSPSGQGGDGYTF. In DNA form, the CDR3 reads TGTGCCAGTAGTCCGTCGGGACAGGGAGGTGATGGCTACACCTTC.

The chain has TRBV27 and TRBJ2-1; TRBD2 agrees at 15 bases. CDR1 is MNHEY and CDR2 is SMNVEV in the germline V gene (reference sequence). V lost 6 bases, J lost 6 bases, and 9 bases stayed unmatched. The CDR3 sequence is 17 residues long. CDR3: CASREKWTSGRANEQFF. The CDR3 bases are TGTGCCAGCAGAGAAAAGTGGACTAGCGGGAGGGCCAATGAGCAGTTCTTC.

This clone was seen a few times. The chain joins TRBV5-3 to TRBJ2-1; 9 positions match TRBD2. TRBV5-3 is filed as an ORF, its function uncertain. The trim removed 0 bases at V and 8 bases at J, leaving 3 bases unmatched. There are 14 residues in the CDR3. CDR3 loop: CARSLGGREDEQFF. Written as DNA, the CDR3 is TGTGCCAGAAGCTTGGGCGGGAGGGAAGATGAGCAGTTCTTC.

The chain couples TRBV5-1 to TRBJ2-7; D is perhaps TRBD1 (5 bases). The CDR3 has 13 amino acids. CDR1 is SGHRS and CDR2 is YFSETQ in the germline V gene. V was shortened by 4 bases and J by 6 bases, with 14 bases between the two germline ends. The DNA for the CDR3 is TGCGCCAGCAGCCCTCCCCTAGGGGCCGAGCAGTACTTC. Its translation: CASSPPLGAEQYF.

Here the CDR3 reads CASSEYGGSVREQFF. For the CDR3, the DNA is TGTGCCAGCAGTGAATATGGTGGATCAGTTAGGGAGCAGTTCTTC. The rearrangement links TRBV25-1 to TRBJ2-1; D unresolved. Germline V gives CDR1 MGHDK, CDR2 SYGVNS. This CDR3 has 15 residues. The ends were cut back, 0 bases at V and 10 bases at J, with 16 bases in the middle. Full variable domain (missing parts from reference TRBV25-1 and TRBJ2-1): EADIYQTPRYLVIGTGKKITLECSQTMGHDKMYWYQQDPGMELHLIHYSYGVNSTEKGDLSSESTVSRIRTEHFPLTLESARPSHTSQYLCASSEYGGSVREQFFGPGTRLTVL.

The chain carries TRBV6-1 and TRBJ2-5; D not certain. Trimming stripped 5 bases from V and 1 base from J, with 11 bases between. Germline V lookup: CDR1 MNHNS, CDR2 SASEGT. The CDR3 contains 14 residues. CDR3 sequence reads: CASSNRLSQETQYF. In DNA, the CDR3 is TGTGCCAGCAGTAACAGACTCTCCCAAGAGACCCAGTACTTC.

The chain uses TRBV5-1 and TRBJ2-2; unclear D gene. V lost 4 bases and J 6 bases, leaving 16 bases between the germline ends. The germline V gene encodes CDR1 SGHRS and CDR2 YFSETQ. The length of the CDR3 is 15 residues. The CDR3 spells CASSPSRPLPGELFF. DNA for the CDR3: TGCGCCAGCAGCCCCTCCCGACCTTTACCCGGGGAGCTGTTTTTT. Using reference TRBV5-1 and TRBJ2-2 for the parts outside the CDR3, the full variable domain is KAGVTQTPRYLIKTRGQQVTLSCSPISGHRSVSWYQQTPGQGLQFLFEYFSETQRNKGNFPGRFSGRQFSNSRSEMNVSTLELGDSALYLCASSPSRPLPGELFFGEGSRLTVL.

The V call is TRBV4-1, the J call TRBJ2-2, with 12 bases matching TRBD2. The CDR3 totals 17 residues. V shed 0 bases and J 3 bases; nucleotides not matched to a gene: 2. Per the germline V gene, CDR1 is MGHRA and CDR2 is YSYEKL. CDR3 coding DNA: TGCGCCAGCAGCCAAGAACTAGCGGGAGGAGACACCGGGGAGCTGTTTTTT. It codes for CASSQELAGGDTGELFF.

The chain recombines TRBV9 with TRBJ2-7, with 7 bases matching TRBD2. The ends lost 0 bases at V and 2 bases at J; junction bases unmatched: 2. The CDR3 is made up of 14 amino acids. Germline CDR1 and CDR2: SGDLS and YYNGEE. The CDR3 loop reads CASSVGGSPYEQYF. Written as DNA, the CDR3 is TGTGCCAGCAGCGTAGGCGGGAGCCCCTACGAGCAGTACTTC.

This chain joins TRBV27 and TRBJ2-1; D is unresolved. The CDR3 spans 16 residues. Germline V gene data show CDR1 as MNHEY and CDR2 as SMNVEV (reference sequence). Trimming removed 6 bases at V and 4 bases at J, with 19 bases between. The CDR3 region has the DNA TGTGCCAGCAGGCCAGAGGTGACGTGGGTTTACAATGAGCAGTTCTTC. Protein: CASRPEVTWVYNEQFF.

The chain carries TRBV30 and TRBJ1-2, with 7 bases identical to TRBD1. CDR3 length equals 12 residues. After removal of 8 bases from V and 0 bases from J, the junction contained 3 bases not matched to a gene. Germline CDR1 is GTSNPN and CDR2 is SVGIG (reference sequence). CDR3 sequence: CATGTANYGYTF. In nucleotides, the CDR3 is TGTGCCACCGGGACAGCTAACTATGGCTACACCTTC.

This rearrangement joins TRBV18 to TRBJ2-7; D is unclear. V was cut by 0 bases and J by 1 base, with 7 bases left in between. The V gene's germline CDR1 is KGHSH and CDR2 LQKENI. This CDR3 has 14 residues. CDR3 bases: TGTGCCAGCTCACCACCCAGTGTATCCTACGAGCAGTACTTC. Encoded protein: CASSPPSVSYEQYF.

J is TRBJ2-1 and V is TRBV11-2; TRBD1 might be the D (6 bases). Per germline, CDR1 SGHAT and CDR2 FQNNGV. The CDR3 is 15 amino acids. V shed 5 bases and J shed 6 bases, with 17 bases lying between them. The CDR3: CASSQERGKGNEQFF. CDR3 nucleotides: TGTGCCAGCAGCCAAGAGAGGGGGAAAGGCAATGAGCAGTTCTTC.

This chain connects TRBV10-3 to TRBJ1-5, with D maybe TRBD1 (5 bases). Trimming shortened V by 2 bases and J by 2 bases, and 13 bases separated the two germline ends. This CDR3 spans 16 amino acids. CDR1 and CDR2 from the germline V gene are ENHRY and SYGVKD. The CDR3 loop is CAISEGGGRGNQPQHF. CDR3 DNA: TGTGCCATCAGTGAGGGGGGGGGTAGGGGCAATCAGCCCCAGCATTTT.

J is TRBJ1-1 and V is TRBV6-5, with D maybe TRBD1 (5 bases). CDR1 is MNHEY, CDR2 SVGAGI, per germline. V was shortened by 6 bases and J by 10 bases, with 15 bases between the two germline ends. This CDR3 comprises 12 residues. CDR3 residues: CASRKPRGRAFF. CDR3 nucleotide sequence: TGTGCCAGCAGAAAACCTAGGGGCCGAGCTTTCTTT.

V gene TRBV11-3 combines with J gene TRBJ1-1; D uncertain. The CDR3 loop spans 14 amino acids. Germline assignment: CDR1 SGHNT and CDR2 YENEEA. Deletions cut 1 base from V and 0 bases from J, with 6 bases between. CDR3 sequence reads: CASSLAGVNTEAFF. DNA for the CDR3: TGTGCCAGCAGCTTAGCCGGGGTGAACACTGAAGCTTTCTTT.

V usage is TRBV2 and J usage is TRBJ2-1; TRBD2 matches at 8 bases. The CDR3 runs 16 residues. The trim removed 2 bases at V and 3 bases at J, leaving 6 bases unmatched. Germline CDR1 and CDR2: SNHLY and FYNNEI. In nucleotides, the CDR3 is TGTGCCAGCAGTGAATTATTGGCGGGAGGCTACAATGAGCAGTTCTTC. Encoded protein: CASSELLAGGYNEQFF.

This chain's CDR3 is CASRYLDTYTEAFF. As DNA, the CDR3 is TGTGCCAGCAGGTACCTCGACACCTACACTGAAGCTTTCTTT. The chain couples TRBV28 to TRBJ1-1; D is ambiguous. There are 14 residues in the CDR3. Between the trimmed V and J ends, which lost 6 bases and 3 bases, there was a span of 14 bases. Germline V gives CDR1 MDHEN, CDR2 SYDVKM.